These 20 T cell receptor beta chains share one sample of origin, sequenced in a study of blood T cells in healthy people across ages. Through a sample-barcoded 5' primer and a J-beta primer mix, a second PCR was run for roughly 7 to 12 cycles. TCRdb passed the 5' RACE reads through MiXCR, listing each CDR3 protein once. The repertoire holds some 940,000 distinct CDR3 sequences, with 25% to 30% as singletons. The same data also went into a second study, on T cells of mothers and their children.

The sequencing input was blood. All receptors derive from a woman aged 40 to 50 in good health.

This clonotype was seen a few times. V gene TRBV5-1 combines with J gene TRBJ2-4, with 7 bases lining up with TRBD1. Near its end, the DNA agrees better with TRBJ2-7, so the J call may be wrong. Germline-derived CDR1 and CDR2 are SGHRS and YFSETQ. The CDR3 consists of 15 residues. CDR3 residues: CASSDRQGKNSEQYF. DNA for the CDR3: TGCGCCAGCAGCGACCGACAGGGCAAGAACAGCGAGCAGTACTTC.

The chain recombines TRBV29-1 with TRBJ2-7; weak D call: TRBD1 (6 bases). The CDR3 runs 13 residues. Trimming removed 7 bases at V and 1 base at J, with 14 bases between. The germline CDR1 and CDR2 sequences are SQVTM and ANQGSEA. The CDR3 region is CSAEGDRSYEQYF. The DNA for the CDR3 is TGCAGCGCCGAGGGGGATAGGTCCTACGAGCAGTACTTC.

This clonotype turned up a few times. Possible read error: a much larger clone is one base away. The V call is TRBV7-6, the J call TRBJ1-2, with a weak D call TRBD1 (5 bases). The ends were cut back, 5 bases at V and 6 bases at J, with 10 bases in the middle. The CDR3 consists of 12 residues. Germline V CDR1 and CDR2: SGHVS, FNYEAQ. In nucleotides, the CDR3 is TGTGCCAGCAGCCACCAGGGCAATGGCTACACCTTC. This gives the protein CASSHQGNGYTF. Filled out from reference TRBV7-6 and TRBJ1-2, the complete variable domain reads GAGVSQSPRYKVTKRGQDVALRCDPISGHVSLYWYRQALGQGPEFLTYFNYEAQQDKSGLPNDRFSAERPEGSISTLTIQRTEQRDSAMYRCASSHQGNGYTFGSGTRLTVV.

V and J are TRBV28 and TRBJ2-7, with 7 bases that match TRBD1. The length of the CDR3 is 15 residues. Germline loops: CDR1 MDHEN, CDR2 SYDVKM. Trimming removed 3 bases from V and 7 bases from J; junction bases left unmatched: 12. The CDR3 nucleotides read TGTGCCAGCAGTTTGCCCCTTACAGGGGCTAGGGAGCAGTACTTC. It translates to CASSLPLTGAREQYF.

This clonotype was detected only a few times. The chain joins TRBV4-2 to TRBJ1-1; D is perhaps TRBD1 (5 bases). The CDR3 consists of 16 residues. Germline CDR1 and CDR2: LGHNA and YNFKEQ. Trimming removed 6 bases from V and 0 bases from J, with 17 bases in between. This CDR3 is CASRLGTLGVNTEAFF. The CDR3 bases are TGTGCCAGCAGGCTAGGGACCCTGGGGGTGAACACTGAAGCTTTCTTT.

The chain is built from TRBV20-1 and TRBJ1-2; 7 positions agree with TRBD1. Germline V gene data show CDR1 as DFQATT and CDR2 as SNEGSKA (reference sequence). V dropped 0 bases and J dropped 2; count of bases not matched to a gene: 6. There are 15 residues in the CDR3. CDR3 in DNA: TGCAGTGCTAGAGATGGGACAGAACTGAACTATGGCTACACCTTC. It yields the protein CSARDGTELNYGYTF.

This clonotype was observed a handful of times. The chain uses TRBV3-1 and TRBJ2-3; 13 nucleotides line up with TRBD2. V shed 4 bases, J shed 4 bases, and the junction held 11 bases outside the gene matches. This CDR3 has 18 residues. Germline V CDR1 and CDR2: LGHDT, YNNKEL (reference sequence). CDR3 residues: CASSPTPRLAGGADTQYF. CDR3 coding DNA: TGTGCCAGCAGCCCAACTCCGCGACTAGCGGGGGGCGCAGATACGCAGTATTTT.

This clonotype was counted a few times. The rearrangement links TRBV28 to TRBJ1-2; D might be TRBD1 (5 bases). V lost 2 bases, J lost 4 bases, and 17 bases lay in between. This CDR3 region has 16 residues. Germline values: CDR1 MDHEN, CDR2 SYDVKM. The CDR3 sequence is CASSLPSGGGRYGYTF. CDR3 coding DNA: TGTGCCAGCAGTTTACCAAGCGGGGGAGGCCGCTATGGCTACACCTTC.

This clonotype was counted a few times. CDR3: CASSLGTVTYNEQFF. CDR3 coding DNA: TGTGCCAGCTCACTCGGGACGGTTACCTACAATGAGCAGTTCTTC. V usage is TRBV18 and J usage is TRBJ2-1; tentatively, D is TRBD1 or TRBD2 (5 bases each). CDR1 and CDR2 (germline): KGHSH, LQKENI. The CDR3 has 15 amino acids. V lost 4 bases to trimming and J lost 2 bases, with 12 bases between them.

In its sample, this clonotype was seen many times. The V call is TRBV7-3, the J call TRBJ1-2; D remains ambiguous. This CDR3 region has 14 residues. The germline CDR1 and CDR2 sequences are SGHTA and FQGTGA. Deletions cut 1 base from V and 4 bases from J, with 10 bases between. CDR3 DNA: TGTGCCAGCAGCTTAAACGCGGCAGCCTATGGCTACACCTTC. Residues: CASSLNAAAYGYTF.

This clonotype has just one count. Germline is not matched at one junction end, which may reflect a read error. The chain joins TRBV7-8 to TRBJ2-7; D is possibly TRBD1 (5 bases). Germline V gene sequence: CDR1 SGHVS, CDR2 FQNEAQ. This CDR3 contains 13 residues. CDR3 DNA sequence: TGTGCCAGCAGCTTAGGTGACAGCTACGAGCGGTACTTC. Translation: CASSLGDSYERYF.

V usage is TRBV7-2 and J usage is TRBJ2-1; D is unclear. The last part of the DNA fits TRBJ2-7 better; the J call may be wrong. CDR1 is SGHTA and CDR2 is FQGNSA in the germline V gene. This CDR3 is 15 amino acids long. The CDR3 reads CASSLGGRSYNEQYF. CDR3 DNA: TGTGCCAGCAGCCTGGGTGGTCGCTCCTACAATGAGCAGTACTTC.

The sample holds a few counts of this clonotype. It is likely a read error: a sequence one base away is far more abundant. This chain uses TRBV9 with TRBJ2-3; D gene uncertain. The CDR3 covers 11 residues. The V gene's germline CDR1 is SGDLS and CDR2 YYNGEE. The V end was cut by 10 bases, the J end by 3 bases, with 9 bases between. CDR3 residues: CAGSRTDTQYF. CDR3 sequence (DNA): TGTGCCGGCTCGCGGACAGATACGCAGTATTTT.

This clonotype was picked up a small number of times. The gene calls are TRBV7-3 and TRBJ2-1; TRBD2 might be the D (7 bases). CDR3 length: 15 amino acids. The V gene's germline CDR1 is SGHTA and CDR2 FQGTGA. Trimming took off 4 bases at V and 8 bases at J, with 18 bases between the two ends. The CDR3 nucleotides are TGTGCCAGCAGCTCCCAAGGGGGGGGGCCGTATGAGCAGTTCTTC. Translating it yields CASSSQGGGPYEQFF.

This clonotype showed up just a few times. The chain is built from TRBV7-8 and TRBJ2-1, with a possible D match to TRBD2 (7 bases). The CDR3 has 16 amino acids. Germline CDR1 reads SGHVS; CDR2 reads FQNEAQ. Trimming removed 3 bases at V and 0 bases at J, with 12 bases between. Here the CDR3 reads CASSFGGASSYNEQFF. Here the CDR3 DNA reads TGTGCCAGCAGCTTTGGGGGGGCAAGCTCCTACAATGAGCAGTTCTTC.

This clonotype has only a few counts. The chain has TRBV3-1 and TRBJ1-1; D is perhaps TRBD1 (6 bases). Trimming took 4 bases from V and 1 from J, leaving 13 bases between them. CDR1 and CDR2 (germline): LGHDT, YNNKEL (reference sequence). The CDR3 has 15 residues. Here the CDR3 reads CASSPEGHPNTEAFF. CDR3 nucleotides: TGTGCCAGCAGCCCTGAGGGACACCCGAACACTGAAGCTTTCTTT.

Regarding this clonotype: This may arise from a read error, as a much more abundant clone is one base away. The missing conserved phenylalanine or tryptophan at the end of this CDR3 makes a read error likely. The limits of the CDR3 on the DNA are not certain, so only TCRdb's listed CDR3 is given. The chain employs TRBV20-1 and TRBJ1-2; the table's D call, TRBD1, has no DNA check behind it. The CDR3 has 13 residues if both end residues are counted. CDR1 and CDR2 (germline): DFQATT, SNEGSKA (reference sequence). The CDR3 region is CSARTGQNYGYTC.

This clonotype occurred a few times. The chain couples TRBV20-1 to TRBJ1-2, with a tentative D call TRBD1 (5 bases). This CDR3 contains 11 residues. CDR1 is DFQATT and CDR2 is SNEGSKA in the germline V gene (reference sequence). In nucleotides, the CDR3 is TGCAGAGCCGGGACCGATTATGGCTACACCTTC. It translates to CRAGTDYGYTF.

The CDR3 region has the DNA TGTGCCAGCAGTGAACATAACGGGAATCAGCCCCAGCATTTT. Translating gives CASSEHNGNQPQHF. The chain employs TRBV2 and TRBJ1-5; D is unresolved. V was cut by 2 bases and J by 4 bases, with 9 bases left in between. The CDR3 length is 14 residues. The germline CDR1 and CDR2 sequences are SNHLY and FYNNEI.

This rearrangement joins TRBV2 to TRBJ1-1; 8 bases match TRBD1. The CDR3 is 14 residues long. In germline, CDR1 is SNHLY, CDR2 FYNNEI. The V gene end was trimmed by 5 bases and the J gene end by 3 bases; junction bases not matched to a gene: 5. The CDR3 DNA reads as TGTGCCAGCAGTCGGACAGGGTCATACACTGAAGCTTTCTTT. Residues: CASSRTGSYTEAFF. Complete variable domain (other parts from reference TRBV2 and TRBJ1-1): EPEVTQTPSHQVTQMGQEVILRCVPISNHLYFYWYRQILGQKVEFLVSFYNNEISEKSEIFDDQFSVERPDGSNFTLKIRSTKLEDSAMYFCASSRTGSYTEAFFGQGTRLTVV.